These 28 T cell receptor beta chains were sequenced from one sample in a study of tumor and adjacent non-tumor tissue in lung cancer. RNA was extracted from bulk tissue without any cell sorting. This non-tumor lung sample came from over 3 cm beyond the tumor edge. TCRbeta libraries were built with three rounds of nested PCR, modified from ARM-PCR. A single record per CDR3 protein comes from TCRdb applying MiXCR to the multiplex PCR reads. Of about 76,000 distinct CDR3 sequences in the sample, 80% to 90% were seen once. Sequencing used distant non-tumor lung tissue. These receptors came from a man in his sixties with non-small cell lung cancer.

To note about this clonotype: A read error may account for a junction end that differs from germline. This chain joins TRBV11-2 and TRBJ2-5; 7 nucleotides line up with TRBD1. The germline gives CDR1 SGHAT, CDR2 FQNNGV. The CDR3 runs to 14 residues. CDR3 sequence: CASSSGQVLETLYF. The CDR3 DNA sequence: TGTGCTAGCAGTTCCGGACAGGTTCTGGAGACCCTGTACTTC.

V usage is TRBV12-3 or TRBV12-4 and J usage is TRBJ1-1, with TRBD1 identical over 9 bases. The V segment lost 6 bases and the J segment 0 bases; nucleotides outside the gene matches: 11. This CDR3 comprises 17 residues. CDR3 residues: CASSTTTTGGVNTEAFF. The CDR3 DNA reads as TGTGCCAGCAGCACAACTACGACAGGGGGAGTGAACACTGAAGCTTTCTTT.

With respect to this clonotype: The junction departs from germline at one end; a sequencing error may be responsible. The chain is built from TRBV6-1 and TRBJ1-1; 7 bases align to TRBD1. The CDR3 extends over 14 amino acids. In germline, CDR1 is MNHNS, CDR2 SASEGT. CDR3: CASSEGRGGTEAFF. CDR3 nucleotides: TGTGCTAGCAGTGAAGGCAGGGGGGGCACTGAAGCTTTCTTT.

The chain links TRBV11-2 to TRBJ1-3; D is undetermined. There are 16 residues in the CDR3. In germline, CDR1 is SGHAT, CDR2 FQNNGV. The DNA for the CDR3 is TGTATCAACAGCTTACCCCATGCAGAGACTGAGAGCACCATATATTTT. Translating gives CINSLPHAETESTIYF.

As for this clonotype: The germline gene is not matched at one end of the junction; a read error may be the cause. The genes are TRBV11-3 and TRBJ2-2, with 8 nucleotides matching TRBD2. The CDR3 runs 18 residues. Germline V lookup: CDR1 SGHNT, CDR2 YENEEA. In nucleotides, the CDR3 is TGTACCAGCAGCTCCCGGGGGGCGGGAGGATGCAGAGCCGGGGAGCTGTTTTTT. This codes for CTSSSRGAGGCRAGELFF.

The chain joins TRBV6-2 or TRBV6-3 to TRBJ2-2; 9 bases line up with TRBD2. V dropped 4 bases and J dropped 6; count of bases not matched to a gene: 6. This CDR3 has 15 residues. Germline CDR1 and CDR2: MNHEY and SVGEGT. The CDR3 bases are TGTGCCAGCAGTTTGGAATTAGCGGGAGCCGGGGAGCTGTTTTTT. It translates to CASSLELAGAGELFF.

On this clonotype: The junction differs from germline at one of its ends, possibly a read error. The gene calls are TRBV10-2 and TRBJ1-6; D remains unclear. The length of the CDR3 is 14 residues. Germline CDR1 is WSHSY and CDR2 is SAAADI. The CDR3 is CASSRDTANSPLQF. The CDR3 bases are TGCGCCAGCAGCCGAGACACCGCTAATTCACCCCTCCAGTTT.

This sequence joins TRBV6-5 and TRBJ2-7; the D gene is possibly TRBD2 (5 bases). V lost 9 bases and J lost 3, with 21 bases in between. Germline V gene sequence: CDR1 MNHEY, CDR2 SVGAGI. This CDR3 is built from 15 residues. This CDR3 is CARDNWGVTRYEQYF. The CDR3 DNA follows: TGTGCCAGAGACAATTGGGGAGTCACTCGCTACGAGCAGTACTTC.

Remarks on this clonotype: The junction departs from germline at one end; a sequencing error may be responsible. This rearrangement joins TRBV20-1 to TRBJ2-3, with D perhaps TRBD1 (5 bases). Judging by the DNA end, TRBJ1-5 fits better; the J call may be wrong. Germline V gene data show CDR1 as DFQATT and CDR2 as SNEGSKA (reference sequence). CDR3 length equals 15 residues. CDR3 amino acids: CSTRVSGGWADTQHF. CDR3 coding DNA: TGCAGTACTAGAGTCAGCGGGGGGTGGGCAGATACGCAGCATTTT.

There are a few counts of this clonotype. One junction end disagrees with the germline gene, perhaps due to a read error. The CDR3 DNA is TGCAGTGCTGCCCCCCGGACTACTGATGGTTACACCTTC. As protein: CSAAPRTTDGYTF. The chain links TRBV20-1 to TRBJ1-2; no firm D call. The CDR3 length is 13 residues. CDR1 and CDR2 (germline): DFQATT, SNEGSKA (reference sequence).

A remark on this clonotype: Lacking the conserved final phenylalanine or tryptophan, this CDR3 likely reflects a read error. The chain is built from TRBV11-2 and TRBJ2-5; TRBD2 might be the D (7 bases). V was trimmed by 4 bases and J by 10 bases, leaving 25 bases between them. This CDR3 spans 16 amino acids. Germline V gives CDR1 SGHAT, CDR2 FQNNGV. CDR3 sequence (DNA): TGTGCCAGCAGCTCCACAATGGGGGGGCCAAAGGATATCCAGTACTTA. It specifies CASSSTMGGPKDIQYL.

For this clonotype: One end of the junction is discordant with germline, which a read error may explain. This sequence joins TRBV11-2 and TRBJ1-2, with D hard to call. The germline V gene has CDR1 SGHAT and CDR2 FQNNGV. This CDR3 has 13 amino acids. CDR3 residues: CASSLDRSYDYTF. The CDR3, as DNA: TGTGCCAGCAGCTTAGACAGGAGCTATGACTACACCTTC. Using reference TRBV11-2 and TRBJ1-2 for the parts outside the CDR3, the full variable domain is EAGVAQSPRYKIIEKRQSVAFWCNPISGHATLYWYQQILGQGPKLLIQFQNNGVVDDSQLPKDRFSAERLKGVDSTLKIQPAKLEDSAVYLCASSLDRSYDYTFGSGTRLTVV.

In regard to this clonotype: One junction end does not reproduce the germline sequence, and a read error may be involved. This chain uses TRBV11-3 with TRBJ2-2; D possibly corresponds to TRBD2 (5 bases). The CDR3 totals 18 residues. Germline V CDR1 and CDR2: SGHNT, YENEEA. The CDR3 DNA sequence: TGTGCCAGCAGCTCCCGGGGAGCGGTAGGATACAAAGCCGGGAAGCTGTTTTTT. Protein: CASSSRGAVGYKAGKLFF.

This clonotype is a singleton in its sample. The chain recombines TRBV5-6 with TRBJ1-1; no clear D gene. The CDR3 is 13 amino acids. CDR1 and CDR2 (germline): SGHDT, YYEEEE. CDR3 sequence: CGSKKSGTAQAFF. The CDR3 DNA reads as TGTGGAAGCAAAAAATCAGGCACCGCTCAAGCTTTCTTT. The variable domain in full, with the rest retrieved from reference TRBV5-6 and TRBJ1-1, is DAGVTQSPTHLIKTRGQQVTLRCSPKSGHDTVSWYQQALGQGPQFIFQYYEEEERQRGNFPDRFSGHQFPNYSSELNVNALLLGDSALYLCGSKKSGTAQAFFGQGTRLTVV.

As concerns this clonotype: At one boundary the junction diverges from the germline segment, which might be a read error. The J gene is TRBJ2-2, the V gene TRBV11-1, with TRBD2 identical over 8 bases. This CDR3 is built from 15 residues. Germline V gene data show CDR1 as SGHAT and CDR2 as FQDESV (reference sequence). Here the CDR3 DNA reads TGTGCCAGCAGCCCTTTGCCTAGCGGGTCCGGGGAGCTGTTCTTT. Protein: CASSPLPSGSGELFF.

Of note for this clonotype: Germline and junction disagree at one end, which may indicate a read error. This chain connects TRBV4-1 to TRBJ2-7; D tentatively reads TRBD1 or TRBD2 (5 bases each). Germline CDR1 reads MGHRA; CDR2 reads YSYEKL. The CDR3 sequence is 15 residues long. The CDR3 reads CASNQAGAGKYEQYF. The CDR3 DNA reads as TGCGCAAGCAACCAGGCCGGGGCAGGGAAGTACGAGCAGTACTTC.

The rearrangement uses TRBV4-3 and TRBJ2-5; D gene unclear. The V and J ends lost 9 bases and 1 base respectively, with 18 bases between them. Per the germline V gene, CDR1 is LGHNA and CDR2 is YSLEER. The CDR3 is 15 amino acids. As DNA, the CDR3 is TGCGCCAGTAGACAAGGGCCGGGTCCCCAAGAGACCCAGTACTTC. Protein: CASRQGPGPQETQYF.

As regards this clonotype: Because it lacks the conserved phenylalanine or tryptophan at the end, this CDR3 is likely a read error. The DNA is left out, because the CDR3 cannot be placed on it with certainty; the CDR3 is given as TCRdb lists it. V usage is TRBV11-2 and J usage is TRBJ2-3. 13 amino acids form the CDR3, both terminal residues included. Germline CDR1 reads SGHAT; CDR2 reads FQNNGV. The CDR3 protein is CASSLGEPDTKYL.

For this clonotype: The junction does not match germline at one end; this may be a read error. V gene TRBV11-2 combines with J gene TRBJ2-5, with 7 bases that match TRBD1. Looked up from germline, CDR1 is SGHAT and CDR2 is FQNNGV. The CDR3 consists of 13 residues. CDR3 DNA: TGTGCCTGTAGTTCTACAGGGGAAGAGACCCAATACTTC. Translation gives CACSSTGEETQYF. The variable domain in full, completed from reference TRBV11-2 and TRBJ2-5, reads EAGVAQSPRYKIIEKRQSVAFWCNPISGHATLYWYQQILGQGPKLLIQFQNNGVVDDSQLPKDRFSAERLKGVDSTLKIQPAKLEDSAVYLCACSSTGEETQYFGPGTRLLVL.

A remark on this clonotype: A much bigger clone sits one base away, suggesting this may be a read error. The CDR3 DNA follows: TGTGTCAGCAGCCGGGTTTACCAAGAGACCCAGTACTTC. It encodes CVSSRVYQETQYF. V usage is TRBV7-9 and J usage is TRBJ2-5; D remains unclear. CDR1 is SEHNR, CDR2 FQNEAQ, per germline (reference sequence). The CDR3 covers 13 residues.

Only one count was recorded for this clonotype. A read error is possible here, since a much larger clone lies one base away. V and J are TRBV12-3 or TRBV12-4 and TRBJ2-5; tentative D call: TRBD1 (5 bases). This CDR3 is built from 14 residues. V was pared by 4 bases and J by 4 bases, with 13 bases between. The CDR3 is CASSSGMFPETQYF. For the CDR3, the DNA is TGTGCCAGCAGTTCAGGGATGTTCCCAGAGACCCAGTACTTC.

Regarding this clonotype: At one of its ends the junction is not consistent with the germline gene, which may arise from a read error. The CDR3 loop is CASSLCTITNAGELFF. CDR3 nucleotide sequence: TGTGCCAGCAGCTTATGTACCATTACGAACGCCGGGGAGCTGTTTTTT. The J gene is TRBJ2-2, the V gene TRBV11-3; no definite D call. The CDR3 loop spans 16 amino acids. Per the germline V gene, CDR1 is SGHNT and CDR2 is YENEEA.

Of note for this clonotype: At one of its ends the junction is not consistent with the germline gene, which may arise from a read error. The rearrangement joins TRBV20-1 to TRBJ2-3, with 10 bases fitting TRBD2. The length of the CDR3 is 15 residues. CDR1 DFQATT and CDR2 SNEGSKA come from the germline V gene (reference sequence). CDR3 nucleotide sequence: TGCATTGCTAGAGATCTAGCGGGGGTGCCAGATACGCAGTATTTT. Its protein is CIARDLAGVPDTQYF.

This clonotype occurred once. No conserved phenylalanine or tryptophan is present at the end of the CDR3, so a read error is the likely explanation. The gene calls are TRBV11-1 and TRBJ2-4, with 8 bases fitting TRBD2. The CDR3 consists of 16 residues. Germline V gene data show CDR1 as SGHAT and CDR2 as FQDESV (reference sequence). V shed 5 bases and J 3 bases; nucleotides not matched to a gene: 9. CDR3 DNA sequence: TGTGCCAGCAGCCAGACTAGCGTGAGGGTCAAAAACATTCAGTACCTC. This gives the protein CASSQTSVRVKNIQYL.

The rearrangement uses TRBV28 and TRBJ2-7; 7 nucleotides align to TRBD2. This CDR3 spans 14 amino acids. Trimming cost V 5 bases and J 5 bases; bases outside gene matches: 9. Germline assignment: CDR1 MDHEN and CDR2 SYDVKM. The CDR3 nucleotides are TGTGCCAGCAGTGTGGGGGGGAGTCCCCACGAGCAGTACTTC. Its translation: CASSVGGSPHEQYF.

Points on this clonotype: At one end, the junction sequence differs from germline, possibly due to a read error. The chain combines TRBV4-3 with TRBJ2-3; TRBD2 is a possible D gene (5 bases). From germline, CDR1 is LGHNA and CDR2 YSLEER. The CDR3 runs 16 residues. The CDR3 bases are TGCGCCAGCAGCCAAGATAGCGTGGGCACCACAGATACACAGTATTTT. Translated: CASSQDSVGTTDTQYF.

V usage is TRBV11-2 and J usage is TRBJ2-3; D might be TRBD2 (6 bases). Germline CDR1 SGHAT, CDR2 FQNNGV. The CDR3 is made up of 16 amino acids. Trimming left V 8 bases short and J 0 bases short, with 18 bases between. DNA for the CDR3: TGTGCCAGCGGCCACACTAGCAGGAGTAGCACAGATACGCAGTATTTT. It translates to CASGHTSRSSTDTQYF.

This clonotype was found many times. As DNA, the CDR3 is TGTGCCAGCAGCTCCCCCGCAGCACCATATGATGAGCAGTTCTTC. Amino acid sequence: CASSSPAAPYDEQFF. The chain combines TRBV7-6 with TRBJ2-1; D ambiguous. Germline CDR1 is SGHVS and CDR2 is FNYEAQ. Deletions cut 4 bases from V and 8 bases from J, with 18 bases between. The CDR3 is 15 residues long.